This passage covers 19 T cell receptor beta chains from one sample sequenced in a study of cytomegalovirus exposure and HLA in healthy donors. The PCR made use of 60 Vbeta and 13 Jbeta primers. Data came from immunoSEQ multiplex PCR; TCRdb stores just in-frame clones and leaves some out. Of approximately 110,000 clones listed, about four fifths are singletons. The specimen sequenced was PBMCs. These receptors originate from a man in his forties in good health and CMV-seronegative.

Comment on this clone: The same CDR3 also results from other DNA sequences found in this sample. The J gene is TRBJ1-2, the V gene TRBV5-6; no clear D gene. Trimming pared 4 bases from V and 4 bases from J, leaving 17 bases between. Looked up from germline, CDR1 is SGHDT and CDR2 is YYEEEE. This CDR3 spans 15 amino acids. The CDR3 DNA is TGTGCCAGCAGCGCGGATCTCCCCGGGAGCTATGGCTACACCTTC. Amino acid sequence: CASSADLPGSYGYTF.

The chain is built from TRBV5-1 and TRBJ2-5; TRBD2 matches 7 bases. This CDR3 is 16 amino acids long. The germline gives CDR1 SGHRS, CDR2 YFSETQ. V gave up 0 bases and J gave up 3 bases; unmatched junction bases: 8. CDR3 residues: CASSLASSGNKETQYF. CDR3 DNA sequence: TGCGCCAGCAGCTTGGCGTCCAGCGGGAATAAAGAGACCCAGTACTTC.

This chain connects TRBV4-1 to TRBJ2-5, with D possibly being TRBD1 (6 bases). The CDR3 is made up of 13 amino acids. Germline V gene data show CDR1 as MGHRA and CDR2 as YSYEKL. The V end lost 6 bases, the J end lost 3 bases, and 11 bases lay between the germline ends. The CDR3 DNA reads as TGCGCCAGCAGTTTAGGACAGAAAGAGACCCAGTACTTC. Its translation: CASSLGQKETQYF.

V gene TRBV27 combines with J gene TRBJ1-2, with D unclear. Germline CDR1 reads MNHEY; CDR2 reads SMNVEV (reference sequence). V was trimmed by 8 bases and J by 7 bases, leaving 20 bases between them. The CDR3 is 14 residues long. The CDR3 loop is CASGELPILGGYTF. The CDR3 region has the DNA TGTGCCAGCGGGGAGCTACCGATCCTAGGTGGCTACACCTTC.

This chain links TRBV7-3 with TRBJ2-2, with a possible D match to TRBD2 (5 bases). The CDR3 contains 14 residues. Germline-derived CDR1 and CDR2 are SGHTA and FQGTGA. The ends were cut back, 5 bases at V and 2 bases at J, with 9 bases in the middle. CDR3 sequence (DNA): TGTGCCAGCAGCCCGACTACCAACACCGGGGAGCTGTTTTTT. Residues: CASSPTTNTGELFF.

This clone was observed a single time. The rearrangement links TRBV29-1 to TRBJ2-2; 9 bases agree with TRBD2. The CDR3 extends over 14 amino acids. Unmatched junction bases numbered 9, after V lost 7 bases and J lost 6 bases. The germline V gene encodes CDR1 SQVTM and CDR2 ANQGSEA. The CDR3 nucleotides are TGCAGCGCCGGAAGCGGGGGGTCCGCCGGGGAGCTGTTTTTT. Protein sequence: CSAGSGGSAGELFF.

This rearrangement joins TRBV5-4 to TRBJ2-1, with D hard to call. The CDR3 runs 13 residues. The V end lost 2 bases, the J end lost 3 bases, and 6 bases lay between the germline ends. The germline gives CDR1 SGHNT, CDR2 YYREEE (reference sequence). The CDR3 DNA sequence: TGTGCCAGCAGCTTTACAGACTACAATGAGCAGTTCTTC. Protein: CASSFTDYNEQFF.

This sequence joins TRBV7-2 and TRBJ1-1; possibly TRBD1 for D (5 bases). The CDR3 contains 14 residues. V was shortened by 5 bases and J by 1 base, with 11 bases between the two germline ends. Per germline, CDR1 SGHTA and CDR2 FQGNSA. The CDR3: CASSIQGGNTEAFF. As DNA, the CDR3 is TGTGCCAGCAGCATCCAGGGCGGGAACACTGAAGCTTTCTTT.

The J gene is TRBJ2-5, the V gene TRBV4-3, with 7 bases identical to TRBD1. V lost 4 bases, J lost 0 bases, and 5 bases stayed unmatched. From germline, CDR1 is LGHNA and CDR2 YSLEER. This CDR3 region has 15 residues. In nucleotides, the CDR3 is TGCGCCAGCAGCCCAGGGACAGCTTACCAAGAGACCCAGTACTTC. This codes for CASSPGTAYQETQYF.

The chain is built from TRBV28 and TRBJ1-5; possibly TRBD1 for D (6 bases). In germline, CDR1 is MDHEN, CDR2 SYDVKM. V was cut by 2 bases and J by 7 bases, with 18 bases left in between. CDR3 length equals 16 residues. CDR3 protein: CASSLGSGQGKQPQHF. The CDR3, as DNA: TGTGCCAGCAGTTTAGGTTCTGGGCAGGGGAAACAGCCCCAGCATTTT.

The chain carries TRBV4-1 and TRBJ1-1, with D perhaps matching TRBD1 (6 bases). V was cut by 1 base and J by 3 bases, with 12 bases left in between. Germline CDR1 and CDR2: MGHRA and YSYEKL. CDR3 length equals 15 residues. The CDR3, as DNA: TGCGCCAGCAGCCAAGGAACACAGGGACACACTGAAGCTTTCTTT. Translation: CASSQGTQGHTEAFF.

This rearrangement joins TRBV5-1 to TRBJ2-3, with 9 bases matching TRBD2. The V and J ends lost 0 bases and 1 base, in that order; junction bases with no gene match: 3. Looked up from germline, CDR1 is SGHRS and CDR2 is YFSETQ. The CDR3 is 16 amino acids. DNA of the CDR3: TGCGCCAGCAGCTTGGGAGCTAGCGGGGGCACAGATACGCAGTATTTT. Translating gives CASSLGASGGTDTQYF.

The chain uses TRBV19 and TRBJ1-2, with 7 positions matching TRBD1. The germline V gene has CDR1 LNHDA and CDR2 SQIVND (reference sequence). The CDR3 extends over 14 amino acids. J gave up 1 base and V 5 bases, and 4 bases lay outside the gene matches. The CDR3 is CASSRTGLNYGYTF. CDR3 nucleotide sequence: TGTGCCAGTAGTCGGACAGGTCTTAACTATGGCTACACCTTC.

The chain uses TRBV28 and TRBJ2-5; D is ambiguous. CDR3 length equals 16 residues. Germline CDR1 reads MDHEN; CDR2 reads SYDVKM. V dropped 3 bases and J dropped 5 bases, with 19 bases sitting between them. The CDR3 sequence: CASSLERWSVSETQYF. The CDR3 nucleotides are TGTGCCAGCAGTTTGGAGAGATGGTCGGTGAGTGAGACCCAGTACTTC. Variable domain in full (rest from reference TRBV28 and TRBJ2-5): DVKVTQSSRYLVKRTGEKVFLECVQDMDHENMFWYRQDPGLGLRLIYFSYDVKMKEKGDIPEGYSVSREKKERFSLILESASTNQTSMYLCASSLERWSVSETQYFGPGTRLLVL.

The chain is built from TRBV15 and TRBJ2-1; TRBD1 aligns across 7 bases. The CDR3 extends over 15 amino acids. V lost 4 bases and J lost 2; bases outside the gene matches: 5. CDR1 LNHNV and CDR2 YYDKDF come from the germline V gene (reference sequence). CDR3 in DNA: TGTGCCACCAGCATAGAAGACAGGGCCTACAATGAGCAGTTCTTC. Protein: CATSIEDRAYNEQFF.

This sequence joins TRBV4-1 and TRBJ2-1; 9 positions agree with TRBD2. The CDR3 is 15 amino acids. Losses at the gene ends were 1 base for V and 10 bases for J; bases not matched to a gene: 8. The germline gives CDR1 MGHRA, CDR2 YSYEKL. CDR3 amino acids: CASSQVAGEAREQFF. CDR3 nucleotides: TGCGCCAGCAGCCAAGTAGCGGGGGAGGCGCGGGAGCAGTTCTTC.

This clone occurred a few times. This chain uses TRBV27 with TRBJ2-1; tentative D call: TRBD1 (5 bases). Trimming left V 3 bases short and J 6 bases short, with 6 bases between. The germline CDR1 and CDR2 sequences are MNHEY and SMNVEV (reference sequence). The CDR3 totals 12 residues. The CDR3 loop reads CASSLTVNEQFF. In nucleotides, the CDR3 is TGTGCCAGCAGTTTGACAGTCAATGAGCAGTTCTTC.

The table lists this clone with a few counts. This sequence joins TRBV4-3 and TRBJ1-3, with D hard to call. Trimming stripped 0 bases from V and 8 bases from J, with 11 bases between. This CDR3 contains 14 residues. CDR1 and CDR2 from the germline V gene are LGHNA and YSLEER. CDR3 sequence: CASSQDRLRDTIYF. DNA of the CDR3: TGCGCCAGCAGCCAAGATCGTCTGCGGGACACCATATATTTT.

CDR3: CASSLILLQHNEQFF. The CDR3 coding sequence is TGTGCCAGCAGCTTGATTCTTTTACAGCACAATGAGCAGTTCTTC. The chain carries TRBV5-6 and TRBJ2-1; D call uncertain. The CDR3 spans 15 residues. Germline-derived CDR1 and CDR2 are SGHDT and YYEEEE. The germline V and J ends were trimmed by 1 base and 5 bases, with 13 bases remaining between them.